The rows below give T cell receptor beta chains drawn from one sample of a study of blood T cell repertoires in COVID-19. TCRdb's table, derived via immunoSEQ multiplex PCR, lists solely in-frame clones and lacks some. The sample contains 250,000 to 300,000 clones, 70% to 90% of which appear only once. Sequencing was carried out using peripheral blood. The receptors shown here come from a woman aged 25 to 39 with COVID-19, enrolled during active disease. Both conserved end residues are part of each CDR3. Each record gives: J gene, D gene, V gene, clone size, CDR3 DNA, CDR3 protein. A D gene is named only where the DNA matches it firmly. Some rows mark clone size as missing; the rest say once, few, many or name a class of expanded clone.

j_gene: TRBJ1-1
d_gene: -
v_gene: TRBV12-3/TRBV12-4
abundance: few
CDR3nt: TGTGCCAGCAGTTCCGTGAGCTCTGAAGCTTTCTTT
CDR3aa: CASSSVSSEAFF

j_gene: TRBJ1-2
d_gene: -
v_gene: TRBV5-4
abundance: -
CDR3nt: TGTGCCAGCACCCTGGGAGGGGCCAACTATGGCTACACCTTC
CDR3aa: CASTLGGANYGYTF

j_gene: TRBJ1-5
d_gene: TRBD1
v_gene: TRBV28
abundance: -
CDR3nt: TGTGCCAGCAGTAGGAGTGACAGGGTGTTTTTTCAGCCCCAGCATTTT
CDR3aa: CASSRSDRVFFQPQHF

j_gene: TRBJ2-3
d_gene: -
v_gene: TRBV6-5
abundance: once
CDR3nt: TGTGCCAGCAGTTACTCGGGCATCGTCACAGATACGCAGTATTTT
CDR3aa: CASSYSGIVTDTQYF

j_gene: TRBJ2-7
d_gene: TRBD1
v_gene: TRBV6-5
abundance: -
CDR3nt: TGTGCCAGCAGTTGGGACAGGGAAAGTGACGAGCAGTACTTC
CDR3aa: CASSWDRESDEQYF

j_gene: TRBJ1-1
d_gene: -
v_gene: TRBV19
abundance: -
CDR3nt: TGTGCCAGTAGTATAAGGGGAACCGCTCTGAACACTGAAGCTTTCTTT
CDR3aa: CASSIRGTALNTEAFF

j_gene: TRBJ1-1
d_gene: -
v_gene: TRBV11-2
abundance: -
CDR3nt: TGTGCCAGCAGCTTCGATGAGCTAAACACTGAAGCTTTCTTT
CDR3aa: CASSFDELNTEAFF

j_gene: TRBJ1-2
d_gene: -
v_gene: TRBV27
abundance: -
CDR3nt: TGTGCCAGCAGTTTTCGACAGAATTATGGCTACACCTTC
CDR3aa: CASSFRQNYGYTF

j_gene: TRBJ1-3
d_gene: -
v_gene: TRBV7-2
abundance: -
CDR3nt: TGTGCCAGCAGCTTTGGCCACTCTGGAAACACCATATATTTT
CDR3aa: CASSFGHSGNTIYF

j_gene: TRBJ2-3
d_gene: TRBD2
v_gene: TRBV9
abundance: -
CDR3nt: TGTGCCAGCAGCGTAGTGAGCGGGGGGGCCGCAGATACGCAGTATTTT
CDR3aa: CASSVVSGGAADTQYF

j_gene: TRBJ1-5
d_gene: TRBD1
v_gene: TRBV19
abundance: -
CDR3nt: TGTGCCAGTAGTACCCCATGGCAGGGGGCTCAGCCCCAGCATTTT
CDR3aa: CASSTPWQGAQPQHF

j_gene: TRBJ1-5
d_gene: -
v_gene: TRBV6-5
abundance: -
CDR3nt: TGTGCCAGCAGTTCCGGGGGAAATCAGCCCCAGCATTTT
CDR3aa: CASSSGGNQPQHF

j_gene: TRBJ1-4
d_gene: -
v_gene: TRBV2
abundance: -
CDR3nt: TGTGCCAGCAGTGCGGTTGAACCTAATGAAAAACTGTTTTTT
CDR3aa: CASSAVEPNEKLFF

j_gene: TRBJ2-5
d_gene: TRBD2
v_gene: TRBV6-5
abundance: once
CDR3nt: TGTGCCAGCAGTTCGGGAGGGGGGGTGGAGACCCAGTACTTC
CDR3aa: CASSSGGGVETQYF

j_gene: TRBJ1-4
d_gene: TRBD1
v_gene: TRBV6-5
abundance: -
CDR3nt: TGTGCCAGCAGTTATGGGACAGGGCGGGCTGAAAAACTGTTTTTT
CDR3aa: CASSYGTGRAEKLFF

j_gene: TRBJ1-5
d_gene: -
v_gene: TRBV24-1
abundance: -
CDR3nt: TGTGCCACCAGTGATTTTAGCCTCCTCGATCAGCCCCAGCATTTT
CDR3aa: CATSDFSLLDQPQHF

j_gene: TRBJ2-3
d_gene: TRBD2
v_gene: TRBV5-6
abundance: -
CDR3nt: TGTGCCAGCTCTAGAGCGGGGGGGGCAGATACGCAGTATTTT
CDR3aa: CASSRAGGADTQYF

j_gene: TRBJ2-1
d_gene: TRBD1
v_gene: TRBV19
abundance: -
CDR3nt: TGTGCCAGTAGTCAAGGACAGGGTTCCTACAATGAGCAGTTCTTC
CDR3aa: CASSQGQGSYNEQFF

j_gene: TRBJ2-7
d_gene: TRBD2
v_gene: TRBV6-6
abundance: -
CDR3nt: TGTGCCAGCAGCCTAGCGGGGGCCTACGAGCAGTACTTC
CDR3aa: CASSLAGAYEQYF

j_gene: TRBJ2-3
d_gene: TRBD2
v_gene: TRBV13
abundance: -
CDR3nt: TGTGCCAGCAGCCGTACTAGCGGGGGGGCAGCAGATACGCAGTATTTT
CDR3aa: CASSRTSGGAADTQYF

j_gene: TRBJ2-1
d_gene: -
v_gene: TRBV2
abundance: once
CDR3nt: TGTGCCAGCAGATCCCGGGAAAACAATGAGCAGTTCTTC
CDR3aa: CASRSRENNEQFF

j_gene: TRBJ1-5
d_gene: TRBD1
v_gene: TRBV7-9
abundance: few
CDR3nt: TGTGCCAGCAGCGCGTGGGACAGGGGCGGCAATCAGCCCCAGCATTTT
CDR3aa: CASSAWDRGGNQPQHF

j_gene: TRBJ1-6
d_gene: -
v_gene: TRBV2
abundance: -
CDR3nt: TGTGCCAGCAGTGAAGGCCCGGCAGGGAATTCACCCCTCCACTTT
CDR3aa: CASSEGPAGNSPLHF

j_gene: TRBJ2-3
d_gene: -
v_gene: TRBV6-5
abundance: few
CDR3nt: TGTGCCAGCAGGCCCGGAGGAGGGAGTACAGATACGCAGTATTTT
CDR3aa: CASRPGGGSTDTQYF

j_gene: TRBJ2-7
d_gene: TRBD2
v_gene: TRBV6-5
abundance: once
CDR3nt: TGTGCCAGCAGCCTGCTTGAGCGGGGGGTATACGAGCAGTACTTC
CDR3aa: CASSLLERGVYEQYF

j_gene: TRBJ1-4
d_gene: -
v_gene: TRBV3-1/TRBV3-2
abundance: -
CDR3nt: TGTGCCAGCAGCCAAGAATATATGGCTGCAACTAATGAAAAACTGTTTTTT
CDR3aa: CASSQEYMAATNEKLFF

j_gene: TRBJ1-2
d_gene: TRBD1
v_gene: TRBV5-4
abundance: few
CDR3nt: TGTGCCAGCAGCTCCCGACAGGGGAGAGGCTACACCTTC
CDR3aa: CASSSRQGRGYTF

j_gene: TRBJ1-5
d_gene: -
v_gene: TRBV30
abundance: -
CDR3nt: TGTGCCTGGAGTAGTTCGGGGAATCAGCCCCAGCATTTT
CDR3aa: CAWSSSGNQPQHF

j_gene: TRBJ2-3
d_gene: TRBD2
v_gene: TRBV7-8
abundance: -
CDR3nt: TGTGCCAGCAGCTCCCCCCTGAGCGGGGGGCCTAGCACAGATACGCAGTATTTT
CDR3aa: CASSSPLSGGPSTDTQYF

j_gene: TRBJ2-6
d_gene: TRBD1
v_gene: TRBV15
abundance: -
CDR3nt: TGTGCCACCAGCAGAGCCGACAGGGGATGGTCTGGGGCCAACGTCCTGACTTTC
CDR3aa: CATSRADRGWSGANVLTF

j_gene: TRBJ2-3
d_gene: TRBD2
v_gene: TRBV5-8
abundance: -
CDR3nt: TGTGCCAGCAGCTTGGTGTCTAGCGGGGGGGCCGGGACAGATACGCAGTATTTT
CDR3aa: CASSLVSSGGAGTDTQYF

j_gene: TRBJ1-6
d_gene: TRBD1
v_gene: TRBV27
abundance: -
CDR3nt: TGTGCCACTCTGGCAGCGCGGGACAGAGGTTCACCCCTCCACTTT
CDR3aa: CATLAARDRGSPLHF

j_gene: TRBJ2-1
d_gene: -
v_gene: TRBV9
abundance: -
CDR3nt: TGTGCCAGCAGCGCACTCGGGGTCTGGTTCTTC
CDR3aa: CASSALGVWFF